Shown below are 8 T cell receptor beta chains from a single sample sequenced in a study of shared clonotypes between healthy human individuals. This table comes from immunoSEQ multiplex PCR, and its TCRdb copy is limited to in-frame clones, with some not included. The sample has hundreds of thousands of clones; 55% to 85% are singletons. The sequencing input was memory CD4+ T cells sorted from blood. Stated subset: CD45RA-negative fraction. These receptors came from a woman in her twenties or thirties in good health.

The V gene is TRBV5-4, the J gene TRBJ2-1; D could derive from TRBD1 or TRBD2 (5 bases each). This CDR3 has 14 amino acids. Germline CDR1 SGHNT, CDR2 YYREEE (reference sequence). Trimming cost V 5 bases and J 3 bases, with 12 bases left between them. Here the CDR3 DNA reads TGTGCCAGCAGTCCGGGACCGATCTACAATGAGCAGTTCTTC. Amino acids: CASSPGPIYNEQFF.

This clone came up a few times. The chain combines TRBV6-5 with TRBJ1-5; no firm D call. With 8 bases removed from V and 1 base from J, the gap between germline ends came to 9 bases. The germline V gene has CDR1 MNHEY and CDR2 SVGAGI. The CDR3 spans 13 residues. The CDR3 is CASERRSNQPQHF. The CDR3 bases are TGTGCCAGCGAGAGGCGGAGCAATCAGCCCCAGCATTTT.

Turning to this clone: Additional DNA sequences in this sample encode the identical CDR3. The V gene is TRBV29-1, the J gene TRBJ2-1, with D unresolved. V lost 4 bases to trimming and J lost 0 bases, with 7 bases between them. The germline V gene encodes CDR1 SQVTM and CDR2 ANQGSEA. The CDR3 contains 13 residues. CDR3 sequence: CSVALSSYNEQFF. In DNA, the CDR3 is TGCAGCGTTGCCTTGAGCTCCTACAATGAGCAGTTCTTC.

V gene TRBV2 combines with J gene TRBJ1-5, with TRBD1 as a possible D gene (5 bases). The V end was cut by 4 bases, the J end by 4 bases, with 11 bases between. The CDR3 covers 14 residues. Germline V gene sequence: CDR1 SNHLY, CDR2 FYNNEI. CDR3 residues: CASSGTGFNQPQHF. The CDR3 region has the DNA TGTGCCAGCAGTGGAACAGGATTTAATCAGCCCCAGCATTTT.

V usage is TRBV28 and J usage is TRBJ2-5, with 8 bases fitting TRBD2. The J call could be wrong; TRBJ2-7 is a better fit for the DNA end. The CDR3 loop spans 15 amino acids. Germline V lookup: CDR1 MDHEN, CDR2 SYDVKM. CDR3 bases: TGTGCCAGCAGCACAAGCGGGAGCCCCGGGTACGAGCAGTACTTC. Its translation: CASSTSGSPGYEQYF.

The CDR3 here is CASSLTGLAGIETQYF. DNA for the CDR3: TGTGCCAGCAGTCTAACTGGGCTAGCGGGAATAGAGACCCAGTACTTC. The V and J genes are TRBV27 and TRBJ2-5; 9 nucleotides agree with TRBD2. Germline-derived CDR1 and CDR2 are MNHEY and SMNVEV (reference sequence). The ends lost 5 bases at V and 4 bases at J; junction bases unmatched: 11. The CDR3 contains 16 residues.

By share, this clone counts as medium-sized. At the DNA level, this CDR3 is encoded by other sequences in the same sample as well. The chain is built from TRBV6-5 and TRBJ2-6; 11 bases align to TRBD1. CDR1 is MNHEY, CDR2 SVGAGI, per germline. V lost 7 bases and J lost 2; bases outside the gene matches: 1. This CDR3 has 15 amino acids. The CDR3 reads CASTDRGPGANVLTF. DNA for the CDR3: TGTGCCAGCACGGACAGGGGGCCTGGGGCCAACGTCCTGACTTTC.

The chain has TRBV10-3 and TRBJ1-3, with D possibly TRBD1 on 6 matching bases. In germline, CDR1 is ENHRY, CDR2 SYGVKD. The CDR3 spans 16 residues. Deletions cut 4 bases from V and 0 bases from J, with 13 bases between. The CDR3 here is CAISAPGVLSGNTIYF. The DNA for the CDR3 is TGTGCCATCAGTGCCCCAGGGGTCCTCTCTGGAAACACCATATATTTT.